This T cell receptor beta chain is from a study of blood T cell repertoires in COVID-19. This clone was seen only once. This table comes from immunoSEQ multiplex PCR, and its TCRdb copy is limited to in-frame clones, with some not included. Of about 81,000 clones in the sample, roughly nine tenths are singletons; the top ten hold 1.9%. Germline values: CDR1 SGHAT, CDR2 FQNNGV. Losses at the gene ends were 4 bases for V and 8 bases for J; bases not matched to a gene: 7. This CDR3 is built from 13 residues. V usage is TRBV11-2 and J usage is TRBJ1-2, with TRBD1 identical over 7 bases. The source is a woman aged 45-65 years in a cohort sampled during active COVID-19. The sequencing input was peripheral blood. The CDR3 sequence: CASSSNQGVGYTF. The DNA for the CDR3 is TGTGCCAGCAGCTCGAATCAGGGGGTCGGCTACACCTTC.